Sequencing of this TCR beta chain was carried out in a study of blood T cell repertoires in COVID-19. Study context: The United States, Italy and Spain supplied acute and convalescent COVID-19 samples. PBMCs, B-cell-depleted T cells, or T cells were the source of the cDNA or gDNA that made up the material.

Source study methods: Using reference gene primer amplification, nucleated cell counts were estimated. Profiling relied on immunoSEQ multiplex PCR, and the TCRdb table lists in-frame clones only, not all of them. From that table come the V and J calls and clone size; the DNA was used to work out D and trimming. Here the sample spans tens of thousands of clones, approximately 80% being singletons. CDR1 is LGHDT, CDR2 YNNKEL, per germline (reference sequence). V was clipped by 2 bases and J by 4 bases; unmatched bases: 7. The CDR3 spans 15 residues. The sequenced sample consisted of peripheral blood. The chain recombines TRBV3-1 (or the pseudogene TRBV3-2) with TRBJ2-5; the match to TRBD1 covers 7 bases. The source is a human donor in a cohort sampled during active COVID-19. The CDR3 region has the DNA TGTGCCAGCAGCCAAACGGGACAGCAGGGAGAGACCCAGTACTTC. Translated, it gives CASSQTGQQGETQYF.